This T cell receptor (beta chain) is drawn from a study of CD8 T cells in ankylosing spondylitis. MiXCR was run by TCRdb on the 5' RACE reads, yielding one entry per CDR3 protein. The sample lists under 400,000 distinct CDR3 sequences; around a tenth were seen once. Germline trimming cut 6 bases from V and 2 bases from J; bases unmatched to any gene: 3. CDR3 length: 15 amino acids. Germline loops: CDR1 MNHNS, CDR2 SASEGT. This clonotype showed up many times. The sequence was obtained from a female donor with ankylosing spondylitis or in good health (not recorded which). The chain couples TRBV6-1 to TRBJ2-5; 13 bases align to TRBD2. Sequenced material: blood, either unsorted or a sorted T cell fraction (not recorded which). The CDR3, as DNA: TGTGCCAGCAGAGGACTAGCGGGGGTTCAAGAGACCCAGTACTTC. Amino acid sequence: CASRGLAGVQETQYF.